Below, 12 T cell receptor beta chains from the same sample are listed, as sequenced in a study of cytomegalovirus exposure and HLA in healthy donors. With 60 Vbeta and 13 Jbeta primers, the PCR was carried out. Assay used: immunoSEQ multiplex PCR; TCRdb lists only in-frame clones, some missing. Of 180,000 or so clones in the sample, around 77% were seen once. What was sequenced was PBMCs. These receptors originate from a woman aged 25 to 45 in good health and CMV-seronegative.

Here the CDR3 DNA reads TGTGCCAGTGACTCTCCCTACGAGCAGTACTTC. Its protein is CASDSPYEQYF. This chain links TRBV14 with TRBJ2-7, with D unresolved. V was cut by 9 bases and J by 2 bases, with 8 bases left in between. CDR3 size: 11 residues. Germline values: CDR1 SGHDN, CDR2 FVKESK.

J is TRBJ2-5 and V is TRBV29-1, with D unresolved. The CDR3 runs 14 residues. The ends were cut back, 4 bases at V and 2 bases at J, with 14 bases in the middle. The V gene's germline CDR1 is SQVTM and CDR2 ANQGSEA. Here the CDR3 reads CSVVYVERQETQYF. CDR3 in DNA: TGCAGCGTTGTGTACGTCGAGAGGCAAGAGACCCAGTACTTC.

The V and J genes are TRBV6-5 and TRBJ2-7; tentative D call: TRBD2 (5 bases). CDR3 size: 13 residues. The V gene's germline CDR1 is MNHEY and CDR2 SVGAGI. V shed 5 bases and J shed 5 bases, with 13 bases lying between them. CDR3 DNA: TGTGCCAGCAGTCAAAGGTTGGGAGACGAGCAGTACTTC. Translation gives CASSQRLGDEQYF.

The chain employs TRBV5-8 and TRBJ1-4, with 8 bases aligning to TRBD1. The CDR3 is made up of 16 amino acids. J gave up 0 bases and V 2 bases, and 3 bases lay outside the gene matches. CDR1 and CDR2 from the germline V gene are SGHTS and YDEGEE. For the CDR3, the DNA is TGTGCCAGCAGCTTCGGGACAGGTGCAACTAATGAAAAACTGTTTTTT. Its protein is CASSFGTGATNEKLFF.

This chain uses TRBV4-1 with TRBJ2-4; 11 bases map to TRBD2. The CDR3 spans 17 residues. Germline V CDR1 and CDR2: MGHRA, YSYEKL. Germline trimming cut 1 base from V and 1 base from J; bases unmatched to any gene: 3. The CDR3 bases are TGCGCCAGCAGCCAAGGACTAGCGGGGATTGCCAAAAACATTCAGTACTTC. This sequence encodes CASSQGLAGIAKNIQYF.

The gene calls are TRBV2 and TRBJ2-7; D is possibly TRBD2 (5 bases). V was trimmed by 3 bases and J by 9 bases, leaving 12 bases between them. Germline CDR1 SNHLY, CDR2 FYNNEI. The CDR3 loop spans 12 amino acids. CDR3 sequence reads: CASSERADLQYF. Here the CDR3 DNA reads TGTGCCAGCAGTGAGAGGGCAGACCTGCAGTACTTC.

V and J are TRBV4-2 and TRBJ2-3, with 8 bases matching TRBD2. With 3 bases clipped from V and 4 bases from J, the junction kept 6 bases outside the gene matches. The CDR3 loop spans 15 amino acids. Looked up from germline, CDR1 is LGHNA and CDR2 is YNFKEQ. This CDR3 is CASSQYSGASDTQYF. In nucleotides, the CDR3 is TGTGCCAGCAGCCAGTATAGCGGGGCCTCAGATACGCAGTATTTT.

This clone was seen a single time. This chain links TRBV14 with TRBJ2-1; tentatively, D is TRBD2 (6 bases). The germline V gene encodes CDR1 SGHDN and CDR2 FVKESK. CDR3 length equals 15 residues. V shed 1 base and J shed 7 bases, with 14 bases lying between them. CDR3 DNA sequence: TGTGCCAGCAGCCAAGTGGTGCGGGGTCGAAATGAGCAGTTCTTC. Translating gives CASSQVVRGRNEQFF.

The gene calls are TRBV14 and TRBJ1-2; 7 positions match TRBD1. From germline, CDR1 is SGHDN and CDR2 FVKESK. The ends lost 2 bases at V and 6 bases at J; junction bases unmatched: 12. CDR3 length: 16 residues. CDR3: CASSQLPGGVYNGYTF. The CDR3 nucleotides are TGTGCCAGCAGCCAACTCCCAGGGGGTGTTTATAATGGCTACACCTTC.

The chain combines TRBV7-2 with TRBJ2-1; 7 bases fit TRBD2. This CDR3 spans 14 amino acids. V lost 2 bases to trimming and J lost 10 bases; unmatched junction nucleotides: 8. Germline CDR1 and CDR2: SGHTA and FQGNSA. CDR3 in amino acids: CASSLTHGLGEQFF. The CDR3, as DNA: TGTGCCAGCAGCTTAACCCACGGACTAGGAGAGCAGTTCTTC.

The rearrangement joins TRBV9 to TRBJ2-3; D may be TRBD1 (5 bases). This CDR3 contains 17 residues. Germline CDR1 is SGDLS and CDR2 is YYNGEE. Between the trimmed V and J ends, which lost 1 base and 5 bases, there was a span of 20 bases. The CDR3 spells CASSVMGQGAVGDTQYF. In DNA form, the CDR3 reads TGTGCCAGCAGCGTAATGGGCCAGGGCGCCGTTGGAGATACGCAGTATTTT.

The rearrangement uses TRBV4-2 and TRBJ2-3; 8 bases agree with TRBD2. Per germline, CDR1 LGHNA and CDR2 YNFKEQ. Germline trimming cut 0 bases from V and 2 bases from J; bases unmatched to any gene: 13. The CDR3 runs 19 residues. This CDR3 reads CASSQELAGGLSFTDTQYF. DNA of the CDR3: TGTGCCAGCAGCCAAGAATTGGCGGGGGGCCTATCCTTCACAGATACGCAGTATTTT.